This T cell receptor beta chain was observed in a study of CD8+ T cells in alopecia areata. Reverse transcribed after extraction, RNA yielded cDNA as the sequencing template. The table came from immunoSEQ multiplex PCR; TCRdb's copy has only in-frame clones and leaves some out. The repertoire holds about 97,000 clones, with 60% as singletons. The CDR3 length is 14 residues. V was clipped by 5 bases and J by 3 bases, with 11 bases between them. Germline assignment: CDR1 MNHEY and CDR2 SMNVEV (reference sequence). Stated treatment: oral pan-JAK inhibitor, 5-10 mg twice daily. The chain carries TRBV27 and TRBJ1-5; D unclear. The sequence derives from a human donor with alopecia areata. Here the sequenced sample was CD8+ T cells sorted from blood, taken between weeks 55 and 65, from a patient treated with tofacitinib. The CDR3 loop is CASSTHPTNQPQHF. CDR3 DNA: TGTGCCAGCAGTACCCACCCAACCAATCAGCCCCAGCATTTT.